This T cell receptor beta chain was identified during a study of response to subunit inactivated influenza vaccine. Findings of the study overall: New T cells are recruited in small numbers by each seasonal influenza vaccination, according to the authors' suggestion.

TCRdb itself ran the RT-PCR reads through MiXCR, one entry per CDR3 protein. Among 700,000 to 900,000 distinct CDR3 sequences listed, 21% were seen once. This clonotype was seen only a few times. As yet, its antigen is unknown. This sample comprised PBMCs from blood, obtained about 5 days after vaccination. The clonotype was recovered from a man in his fifties or sixties who received an inactivated influenza vaccine.

This CDR3 reads CSAREVWGQGSQETQYF. The CDR3 DNA reads TGCAGTGCTAGAGAGGTTTGGGGACAGGGGAGTCAAGAGACCCAGTACTTC. The chain is built from TRBV20-1 and TRBJ2-5; TRBD1 aligns across 10 bases. CDR1 is DFQATT and CDR2 is SNEGSKA in the germline V gene (reference sequence). Trimming removed 0 bases from V and 2 bases from J; junction bases left unmatched: 9. The CDR3 covers 17 residues.